This T cell receptor (beta chain) is from a study of CD8+ T cells in alopecia areata. In the study overall: Patients in the treated group were given tofacitinib by mouth, 5 to 10 mg twice a day. Study observations and caveats: Under tofacitinib, numerous expanded lesional clonotypes remained detectable in scalp and blood. TCRs were shared less clearly across patients than in mice, possibly for HLA-related reasons. Especially in alopecia totalis/universalis, lesional scalp showed greater clonality than normal scalp did.

Treatment: oral pan-JAK inhibitor, 5-10 mg twice daily. Germline assignment: CDR1 SNHLY and CDR2 FYNNEI. This CDR3 spans 14 amino acids. Deletions cut 4 bases from V and 1 base from J, with 11 bases between. This clone was observed a few times. Its antigen is as yet unknown. Investigators isolated RNA and reverse transcribed it into cDNA to act as the sequencing template. The data were produced by immunoSEQ multiplex PCR, yet TCRdb's version contains in-frame clones alone and is incomplete. Counted here are about 270,000 clones, 60% occurring once; the ten biggest clones make up around 0.92%. The J gene is TRBJ2-7, the V gene TRBV2, with D perhaps being TRBD1 or TRBD2 (5 bases each). This specimen was CD4+ T cells sorted from blood, taken at week 52, from a patient treated with tofacitinib. This sequence originates from a human donor with alopecia areata. DNA for the CDR3: TGTGCCAGCAGTGTGGGACGGCGATCCTACGAGCAGTACTTC. Its protein is CASSVGRRSYEQYF.